This entry describes one T cell receptor (beta chain). Its antigen target is currently unknown. Base qualities are not provided; no much larger clone lies one nucleotide away. These data belong to a study of shared clonotypes between healthy human individuals (dated by TCRdb to 2020 to 2022). For the study in its entirety: Three men and two women, aged 18 to 49 years, made up the cohort. Per donor, leukapheresis produced somewhere between about 0.8 and 9 billion PBMCs. Blood TCR repertoires of five healthy adults were deeply sequenced to estimate repertoire size and the extent of clonotype sharing between individuals. Different laboratories and diverse techniques were used to prepare libraries and sequence TCR repertoires, to increase sequencing depth and limit assay-specific biases. Per donor, three plates each were used for CD4 naive and CD4 memory, two for CD8 naive, and one for CD8 memory. The full study reports these points: Estimated clonotype richness was generally larger for naive than for memory subsets. Even with the large sequencing depth, rarefaction of the sorted-subset datasets indicated that sequencing was incomplete. Based on pairwise subsampling, the degree of clonotype sharing among donors was expected to be affected by sequencing depth. Across a handful of donors, around 5.4% of naive CD4, over 3% of naive CD8, roughly 2.2% of memory CD4, and 0.4% of memory CD8 clonotypes were shared. Compared with non-shared clonotypes, the clonotypes found in all four sorted-subset donors had higher generation probabilities. Sampling was limited to blood, and TCR repertoires in tissue likely differ from TCR repertoires in blood. Because the study included a small number of donors, the genetic and exposure-history diversity represented was limited.

TCR CDR3 regions were amplified from genomic DNA by multiplex PCR using the deep immunoSEQ assay. Extracted genomic DNA from each cell subset was distributed evenly across all wells of several immunoSEQ 96-well plates, and each plate was treated as a replicate. For sorted subsets, approximately 210 ng genomic DNA, equal to 30,000 to 35,000 T cell genomes, was loaded into each replicate PCR. Purified libraries were measured with a Qubit 3.0 fluorometer, size-checked on a Bioanalyzer 2100, and measured again with the KAPA Library Quantification kit. Every immunoSEQ 96-well plate was sequenced on a separate single-read 150-cycle Illumina NextSeq 550 flow cell. Per the original workflow: The immunoSEQ output contained only junctional sequences without quality scores, so filtering could not match that applied to full-length reads. To assign V/J genes and CDR3, sequences were annotated using PyIR, a Python wrapper for IgBLAST v1.9, with IMGT germline references. Reads were filtered out if the reads had weak V/J assignments (E-value above 1e-6), no CDR3, stop codons, out-of-frame junctions, or ambiguous translated residues. V3J clonotypes were defined by identical inferred V gene, J gene, and CDR3 amino acid sequence. To compute the percentage overlap between repertoires, the number of shared unique clonotypes was divided by the size of the smaller repertoire. Repertoire richness was assessed with RTK rarefaction, the Chao1 estimator, and Recon v2.1 estimates of unobserved clonotypes. OLGA was used to compute generation probabilities for all TCRbeta clonotypes that the gDNA method yielded from four donors. TCRdb re-hosts the immuneACCESS table, in-frame sequences only. Its copies lack some clones; in the studies checked, an unresolved V gene accounts for under half of them, and the cause for the rest is not known. The D gene and trimming were derived from the DNA, and the V and J assignments and clone size from that table. This sample gives 600,000 to 750,000 clones in total; around 72% of them show up just once. The ten largest clonotypes hold about 1.8% of the sample.

The CDR3 spans 16 residues, from the cysteine through the phenylalanine. Solely the CDR3 DNA is kept, with 48 bases framed from the first base. Via the germline V gene, CDR1 is MRHNA and CDR2 SNTAGT. V has 5 bases trimmed and J has 6 bases trimmed; junction bases matching no gene number 11. The donors were healthy, HIV-negative adults who had no recently reported acute infections or vaccinations. Every donor was a Caucasian adult residing in Nashville, Tennessee, USA. CD4+ T cells were enriched by magnetic negative selection; naive cells were then positively selected on CD45RA, and the negative fraction formed the memory subset. Blood was obtained by leukapheresis, after which PBMCs were separated by Ficoll-Histopaque density gradient centrifugation and cryopreserved in liquid nitrogen vapor phase. Analytical flow cytometry was used to check the purity and quantity of every magnetically sorted T cell population. Each sorted fraction had its genomic DNA isolated and then quantified by UV absorbance on a Nanodrop 2000c.

The rearrangement joined TRBV6-4 to TRBJ2-1; TRBD1 matches 9 bases in the middle. Sequenced material: memory CD4+ T cells sorted from blood. Interpreted using the paper, the cell subset or site label stands for: CD45RA-negative fraction. This receptor was identified in a woman aged 25-40 years in good health. Here is the DNA: TGTGCCAGCAGTCGGACAGGGGAGGTTCGGGGCAATGAGCAGTTCTTC. This encodes CASSRTGEVRGNEQFF.